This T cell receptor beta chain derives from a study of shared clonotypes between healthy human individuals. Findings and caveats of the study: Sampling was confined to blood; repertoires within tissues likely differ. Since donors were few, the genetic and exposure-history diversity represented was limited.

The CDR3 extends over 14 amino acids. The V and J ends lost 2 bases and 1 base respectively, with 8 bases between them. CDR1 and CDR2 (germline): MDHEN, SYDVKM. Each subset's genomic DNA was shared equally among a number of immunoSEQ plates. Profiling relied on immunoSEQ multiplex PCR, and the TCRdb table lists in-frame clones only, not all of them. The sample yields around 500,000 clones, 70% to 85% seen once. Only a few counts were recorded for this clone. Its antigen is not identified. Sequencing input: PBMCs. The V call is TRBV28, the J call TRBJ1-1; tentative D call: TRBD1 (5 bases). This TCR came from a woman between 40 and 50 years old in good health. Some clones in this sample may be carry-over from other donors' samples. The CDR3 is CASSLGGENTEAFF. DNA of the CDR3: TGTGCCAGCAGTTTAGGAGGGGAGAACACTGAAGCTTTCTTT.